This T cell receptor beta chain was documented in a study of T cells after yellow fever vaccination. Study details: Preparing low-cell-number fractions relied on SMART-Seq v4 Ultra Low Input.

Regarding this clonotype: The antigen remains undetermined.

This CDR3 spans 15 amino acids. Trimming took 10 bases from V and 5 from J; bases not matched to a gene: 13. CDR1 MNHNS and CDR2 SASEGT come from the germline V gene. General study points: Most clones from primary vaccination were detected again post-booster (roughly 96% CD4, about 85% CD8).

TCR cDNA was made by 5'RACE template switching, adding a universal primer site and UMIs. TCRdb recomputed calls from the 5' RACE reads with MiXCR, one row per CDR3 protein. The data hold hundreds of thousands of distinct CDR3 sequences, with 8.7% observed a single time. The rearrangement links TRBV6-1 to TRBJ2-5; 10 nucleotides agree with TRBD2. The sequence was collected from a man aged 18 to 35 who received the YFV17D yellow fever vaccine. This material consisted of PBMCs, taken on the day of the first yellow fever vaccination. CDR3 nucleotides: TGTGCCACCGATTCGATCCCGGGACTAGCGGAGACCCAGTACTTC. Protein sequence: CATDSIPGLAETQYF.